This TCR beta chain was obtained from a study of early T cells in non-severe SARS-CoV-2 infection (dated by TCRdb to the early 2020s). A note on the overall study: Because TCR sequencing was done on bulk RNA from unsorted whole blood, the alpha and beta chains could not be paired. Broader findings and caveats from the paper: VDJdb matching was skewed toward anti-spike CD8 responses, so virus-specific expansions were likely underestimated and private and CD4 specificities were missed.

The study was a case-control design nested within a healthcare worker cohort in London, UK, with weekly nasopharyngeal swab PCR tests and blood sampling. Between 23 and 31 March 2020, the week of the UK lockdown, healthcare workers were enrolled and then followed up weekly for as long as 16 weeks. Library creation used 5' RACE. The sample was run on a NextSeq 500. Unique molecular identifiers were attached to individual cDNA molecules in the TCR library protocol so that sequencing error and PCR bias could be corrected. Both TCR alpha and beta chains were sequenced, and tight co-correlation was observed between alpha and beta sequence abundances in each sample. In the source study's methods: Decombinator V4 was used to perform V gene, J gene and CDR3 annotation of TCR sequences. Expanded TCRs were defined as changing significantly between any two time points under a Poisson model with p below 0.0001. TCR abundances were normalised to the total number of TCRs sequenced in each sample and reported as counts per million. TRAV1-2 paired with TRAJ12, TRAJ20 or TRAJ33 defined MAIT TCRs, while TRAV10 paired with TRAJ18 defined iNKT TCRs. VDJdb, accessed 1 November 2021, was searched for CMV, EBV and SARS-CoV-2 annotated TCRs, excluding TCRs annotated for multiple antigens. The raw public data were reprocessed by TCRdb itself: fastp quality trimming at Q25, MiXCR clonotype calling, in-frame beta chains only. When rows share a CDR3 protein, they turn into one entry using the most common DNA and genes. These V and J calls derive from TCRdb rather than the authors' analysis. The sample has 100,000 to 120,000 distinct CDR3 sequences on record, about an eighth of them singletons. The ten most abundant clones make up 2.5% to 4% of the sample.

The CDR3 spans 16 residues, from the cysteine through the phenylalanine. Only the CDR3 part of the read is kept: 48 bases, read in frame from the first base. Trimmed from V: 5 bases; trimmed from J: 0 bases; junction bases lacking a gene match: 4. CDR1 LNHDA and CDR2 SQIVND are derived from the germline V gene (reference sequence). This clonotype was found many times. Its binding antigen is unknown. The record has no base qualities; no much larger clone is one base away. Material: whole blood. The rearranged chain carries TRBV19 and TRBJ2-1, and 10 junctional nucleotides match TRBD2. This clonotype originated in an adult who was a healthcare worker with PCR-confirmed SARS-CoV-2 infection or an uninfected control (not recorded which). CDR3 loop: CASSASSGSSYNEQFF. The DNA sequence reads TGTGCCAGTAGTGCCTCTAGCGGGAGCTCCTACAATGAGCAGTTCTTC.